The clone carrying this TCR beta chain has a count of ten or more. What it recognizes is unknown. V lost 5 bases and J lost 7, with 18 bases in between. The germline V gene encodes CDR1 MGHRA and CDR2 YSYEKL. CDR3 length: 14 residues. General study results and limits: Larger-cohort validation covered only one TCR beta V-J rearrangement. Greatest tumor Treg TCR overlap was with tumor naive CD4+ cells. The TCR gene usage of tumor memory CD4+ T cells clustered together with blood and lymph node memory CD4+ cells and with lymph node naive CD4+ cells.

Constant-region reverse primers amplified full-length variable regions, followed by semi-nested Nested Universal Primer A PCR. Each CDR3 protein gets one entry after TCRdb re-called the 5' RACE reads with MiXCR. Among approximately 10,000 distinct CDR3 sequences listed, 25% were seen once. The sorted Tregs were CD4+CD25+CD127-/low cells. Sequenced: Tregs sorted from blood. V and J are TRBV4-1 and TRBJ2-7; the D call may be TRBD1 or TRBD2 (5 bases each). The TCR was taken from a female donor with breast cancer. In DNA, the CDR3 is TGCGCCAGCAGCTGCCGGGACCTCGGAAGGGAGCAGTACTTC. Its protein product is CASSCRDLGREQYF.